This T cell receptor (beta chain) was obtained from a study of cytomegalovirus exposure and HLA in healthy donors. Study outcomes and limitations: First-cohort TCR clusters tended to co-occur in the 120 or so validation repertoires, a later analysis found. In vitro confirmation showed a few CMV-associated chains to be CMV antigen specific.

This clone was recorded once. Its antigen remains unidentified. TCRdb keeps only in-frame clones here, not all; method: immunoSEQ multiplex PCR. Of under 300,000 clones in the sample, nearly 90% were seen once. Input material: PBMCs. The sequence was obtained from a young woman in good health and CMV-seronegative.

CDR3: CASSRDIQETQYF. The CDR3 DNA reads TGTGCCAGCAGCCGTGACATACAAGAGACCCAGTACTTC. J is TRBJ2-5 and V is TRBV5-6; the D is unclear. Between the trimmed V and J ends, which lost 4 bases and 2 bases, there was a span of 9 bases. CDR1 and CDR2 (germline): SGHDT, YYEEEE. The CDR3 totals 13 residues.